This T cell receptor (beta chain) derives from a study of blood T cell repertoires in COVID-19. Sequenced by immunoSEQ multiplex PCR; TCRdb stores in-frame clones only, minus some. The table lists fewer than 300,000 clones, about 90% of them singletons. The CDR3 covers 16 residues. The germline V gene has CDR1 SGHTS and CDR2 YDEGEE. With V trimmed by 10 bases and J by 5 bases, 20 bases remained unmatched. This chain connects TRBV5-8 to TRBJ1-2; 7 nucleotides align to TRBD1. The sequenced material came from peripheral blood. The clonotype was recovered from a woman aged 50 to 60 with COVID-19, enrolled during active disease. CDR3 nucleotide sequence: TGTGCCGCGGGTGGTAGAGGGACAGCGCGTTTGTATGGCTACACCTTC. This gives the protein CAAGGRGTARLYGYTF.